Below are 20 T cell receptor beta chains sequenced from a single sample in a study of breast tumors, draining lymph nodes, adjacent tissues. Axillary draining lymph nodes of breast cancer patients supplied the node samples. MiXCR, run by TCRdb on the multiplex PCR reads, gives a single entry per CDR3 protein. Counted here are 150,000 to 250,000 distinct CDR3 sequences, 31% occurring once; the ten biggest clones make up roughly 4%. Sequencing input: axillary lymph node tissue. These receptors all come from a female donor with breast cancer. Some clones in this sample may be carry-over from other donors' samples.

This sequence joins TRBV5-5 and TRBJ1-1; the match to TRBD1 covers 11 bases. Trimming removed 1 base from V and 4 bases from J; junction bases left unmatched: 3. The germline gives CDR1 SGHKS, CDR2 YYEKEE (reference sequence). The CDR3 sequence is 15 residues long. CDR3 DNA sequence: TGTGCCAGCAGCTTGTTGGGACAGGGGGGCACTGAAGCTTTCTTT. Its protein product is CASSLLGQGGTEAFF.

This clonotype was observed at least ten times. The CDR3, as DNA: TGTGCCAGCAGTTACAACGATGGGGGGGCCGGGGATCAGCCCCAGCATTTT. Translation: CASSYNDGGAGDQPQHF. V gene TRBV6-6 combines with J gene TRBJ1-5, with D possibly being TRBD1 (6 bases). The length of the CDR3 is 17 residues. The germline V gene encodes CDR1 MNHNY and CDR2 SVGAGI (reference sequence). V lost 2 bases and J lost 5, with 19 bases in between.

This clonotype appeared a few times. V and J are TRBV11-2 and TRBJ2-7; 8 bases fit TRBD2. The CDR3 is 15 residues long. Trimming cost V 5 bases and J 2 bases; bases outside gene matches: 8. Germline V lookup: CDR1 SGHAT, CDR2 FQNNGV. The CDR3 coding sequence is TGTGCCAGCAGCGTTGCGGCGGGAGGACCCTACGAGCAGTACTTC. Its protein product is CASSVAAGGPYEQYF. The whole variable domain, filled in from reference TRBV11-2 and TRBJ2-7, reads EAGVAQSPRYKIIEKRQSVAFWCNPISGHATLYWYQQILGQGPKLLIQFQNNGVVDDSQLPKDRFSAERLKGVDSTLKIQPAKLEDSAVYLCASSVAAGGPYEQYFGPGTRLTVT.

There are many counts of this clonotype. This sequence joins TRBV20-1 and TRBJ2-7; possible D gene TRBD1, 6 bases. CDR3 size: 15 residues. Germline CDR1 and CDR2: DFQATT and SNEGSKA (reference sequence). Trimming removed 6 bases at V and 2 bases at J, with 20 bases between. CDR3 bases: TGCAGTGCACTAGGCAGGGGATTTAGCACCTACGAGCAGTACTTC. Residues: CSALGRGFSTYEQYF.

This clonotype appeared many times. The chain combines TRBV5-1 with TRBJ2-3; possibly TRBD2 for D (6 bases). Germline V gives CDR1 SGHRS, CDR2 YFSETQ. Trimming took 0 bases from V and 5 from J, leaving 13 bases between them. CDR3 length equals 15 residues. In DNA, the CDR3 is TGCGCCAGCAGCTTGGCTAGCGTGGGGGGAGATACGCAGTATTTT. Protein: CASSLASVGGDTQYF.

The chain recombines TRBV19 with TRBJ1-3; 7 bases match TRBD1. The CDR3 totals 18 residues. CDR1 is LNHDA, CDR2 SQIVND, per germline (reference sequence). With V trimmed by 1 base and J by 2 bases, 11 bases remained unmatched. CDR3 bases: TGTGCCAGTAGTATAGGAAGGACAGGATGGGGGACTGGAAACACCATATATTTT. The encoded protein is CASSIGRTGWGTGNTIYF.

V gene TRBV7-2 combines with J gene TRBJ2-7, with TRBD1 matching over 10 bases. The CDR3 has 16 residues. Germline-derived CDR1 and CDR2 are SGHTA and FQGNSA. V trimming: 3 bases; J trimming: 5 bases; junction bases outside the gene matches: 10. In DNA form, the CDR3 reads TGTGCCAGCAGCTTCAGCTCGGGACAGGGGAGTAACGAGCAGTACTTC. It specifies CASSFSSGQGSNEQYF.

This clonotype was detected many times. V gene TRBV19 combines with J gene TRBJ2-2; D possibly corresponds to TRBD2 (6 bases). This CDR3 is built from 19 residues. Germline loops: CDR1 LNHDA, CDR2 SQIVND (reference sequence). V was shortened by 0 bases and J by 2 bases, with 19 bases between the two germline ends. Here the CDR3 DNA reads TGTGCCAGTAGTATAGATCGGGCGGTCTGGCGGGACAACACCGGGGAGCTGTTTTTT. It specifies CASSIDRAVWRDNTGELFF.

Ten or more counts support this clonotype. The gene calls are TRBV13 and TRBJ1-2, with TRBD1 matching 8 bases. The CDR3 is 16 amino acids. Germline V gives CDR1 PRHDT, CDR2 FYEKMQ (reference sequence). J was trimmed by 2 bases and V by 5 bases; bases with no gene match: 10. CDR3 coding DNA: TGTGCCAGCAGCACGACAGGGGTTGGTCCCAACTATGGCTACACCTTC. Protein product: CASSTTGVGPNYGYTF.

A note on this clonotype: The missing conserved phenylalanine or tryptophan at the end of this CDR3 makes a read error likely. V gene TRBV20-1 combines with J gene TRBJ2-7, with 9 bases fitting TRBD1. There are 14 residues in the CDR3. Looked up from germline, CDR1 is DFQATT and CDR2 is SNEGSKA (reference sequence). The DNA for the CDR3 is TGCAGTGCTAGAACAATGACAGGGGGGTACGGGCAGTACCTC. This sequence encodes CSARTMTGGYGQYL.

This clonotype was counted only a few times. A read error may explain this, as a much larger clone is one base away. The rearrangement uses TRBV7-8 and TRBJ2-5, with D possibly being TRBD2 (7 bases). CDR3 length: 15 residues. Germline CDR1 reads SGHVS; CDR2 reads FQNEAQ. CDR3 in DNA: TGTGCCAGCAGCTTAAATGGGGGGGCGATTGAGACCCAGCACTTC. Translating gives CASSLNGGAIETQHF.

V and J are TRBV12-5 and TRBJ2-3; D unclear. V lost 3 bases to trimming and J lost 3 bases, with 4 bases between them. The CDR3 contains 12 residues. Germline CDR1 is LGHNT and CDR2 is FRNRAP. The CDR3: CASGLETDTQYF. Here the CDR3 DNA reads TGTGCTAGTGGTTTAGAAACAGATACGCAGTATTTT.

Ten or more counts support this clonotype. The CDR3 nucleotides read TGTGCCTGGAGTGTACAGGGGCGTTCTTCAGGGACGCAGTATTTT. It yields the protein CAWSVQGRSSGTQYF. The chain joins TRBV30 to TRBJ2-3, with 7 bases fitting TRBD1. Losses at the gene ends were 0 bases for V and 9 bases for J; bases not matched to a gene: 12. Per germline, CDR1 GTSNPN and CDR2 SVGIG (reference sequence). This CDR3 region has 15 residues. The complete variable domain, with remaining parts taken from reference TRBV30 and TRBJ2-3, reads SQTIHQWPATLVQPVGSPLSLECTVEGTSNPNLYWYRQAAGRGLQLLFYSVGIGQISSEVPQNLSASRPQDRQFILSSKKLLLSDSGFYLCAWSVQGRSSGTQYFGPGTRLTVL.

The chain has TRBV2 and TRBJ1-4; 8 bases map to TRBD1. The junction had 9 bases not matched to a gene; V was cut back by 8 bases and J by 4 bases. CDR1 and CDR2 (germline): SNHLY, FYNNEI. The CDR3 covers 15 residues. The CDR3 nucleotides are TGTGCCAGCGGTAGCAGGGGGCTCGGTAATGAAAAACTGTTTTTT. Its protein is CASGSRGLGNEKLFF.

This clonotype was seen ten or more times. The V gene is TRBV10-3, the J gene TRBJ2-1, with D possibly matching TRBD2 (5 bases). CDR3 length: 15 residues. Looked up from germline, CDR1 is ENHRY and CDR2 is SYGVKD. The V end lost 3 bases, the J end lost 12 bases, and 21 bases lay between the germline ends. In nucleotides, the CDR3 is TGTGCCATCAGTGATGGGAAGGGCATCCCACGGGGGCAGTTCTTC. It codes for CAISDGKGIPRGQFF.

On this clonotype itself: A much larger clone sits a single nucleotide away, making a read error possible. The rearrangement joins TRBV6-5 to TRBJ2-5, with D perhaps TRBD2 (7 bases). This CDR3 is built from 13 residues. Trimming stripped 2 bases from V and 10 bases from J, with 14 bases between. Looked up from germline, CDR1 is MNHEY and CDR2 is SVGAGI. For the CDR3, the DNA is TGTGCCAGCAGTTACCTCAGGGGAGGGCTCCAGTACTTC. This translates into CASSYLRGGLQYF.

This clonotype was detected ten times or more. The rearrangement uses TRBV3-1 and TRBJ2-7, with 11 bases fitting TRBD2. CDR3 length: 13 amino acids. The germline V gene has CDR1 LGHDT and CDR2 YNNKEL (reference sequence). With 7 bases clipped from V and 8 bases from J, the junction kept 7 bases outside the gene matches. The CDR3 here is CASTGTSGLKQYF. The CDR3 nucleotides are TGTGCCAGCACTGGGACTAGCGGTCTCAAGCAGTACTTC.

This chain links TRBV20-1 with TRBJ1-4; 9 positions match TRBD1. V lost 0 bases and J lost 8; bases outside the gene matches: 13. The CDR3 spans 17 residues. Germline CDR1 reads DFQATT; CDR2 reads SNEGSKA (reference sequence). CDR3: CSARDGGSGTGLEKLFF. CDR3 nucleotide sequence: TGCAGTGCTAGAGATGGGGGTAGCGGGACAGGGCTGGAAAAACTGTTTTTT.

Notes on this clonotype: This may be a read error: a much more frequent sequence differs by one nucleotide. This sequence joins TRBV30 and TRBJ2-1; D may be TRBD1 (7 bases). Trimming removed 1 base from V and 9 bases from J, with 19 bases in between. The germline CDR1 and CDR2 sequences are GTSNPN and SVGIG (reference sequence). The CDR3 covers 15 residues. CDR3 sequence reads: CAWSDTLVEGAEQFF. Here the CDR3 DNA reads TGTGCCTGGAGTGACACACTAGTGGAGGGGGCTGAGCAGTTCTTC. The full variable domain, in which reference TRBV30 and TRBJ2-1 provide the parts outside the CDR3, is SQTIHQWPATLVQPVGSPLSLECTVEGTSNPNLYWYRQAAGRGLQLLFYSVGIGQISSEVPQNLSASRPQDRQFILSSKKLLLSDSGFYLCAWSDTLVEGAEQFFGPGTRLTVL.

A single count supports this clonotype. The chain links TRBV4-3 to TRBJ2-3; 15 bases align to TRBD2. The trim removed 0 bases at V and 5 bases at J, leaving 6 bases unmatched. The V gene's germline CDR1 is LGHNA and CDR2 YSLEER. The CDR3 runs to 18 residues. The CDR3 bases are TGCGCCAGCAGCCAAGATCCACCGGGACTAGCGGGAGGAGATACGCAGTATTTT. Translated: CASSQDPPGLAGGDTQYF.